Sequencing of this T cell receptor (beta chain) was carried out in a study of blood T cell repertoires in COVID-19. The wider study: Italy, Spain and the United States were the sources of the convalescent and acute COVID-19 samples. Sample material is recorded as cDNA or gDNA derived from T cells, B-cell-depleted T cells, or PBMCs.

Germline CDR1 SGHVS, CDR2 FQNEAQ. The germline V and J ends were trimmed by 3 bases and 7 bases, with 16 bases remaining between them. This CDR3 is 15 amino acids long. In the original analysis: Researchers report that nucleated cell counts were estimated from reference gene primer amplification. The table came from immunoSEQ multiplex PCR; TCRdb's copy has only in-frame clones and leaves some out. D and trimming were read from the DNA, whereas the V and J calls and clone size are those reported in that table. The table includes 95,000 to 130,000 clones, over 80% detected once. The sequence came from a man aged 25 to 40 with acute or convalescent COVID-19. The genes are TRBV7-8 and TRBJ2-1; a weak D match, TRBD1 (6 bases). Sequencing was carried out using peripheral blood. The CDR3 is CASSFGEQGKNEQFF. Here the CDR3 DNA reads TGTGCCAGCAGCTTTGGTGAACAGGGTAAAAATGAGCAGTTCTTC.